This TCR beta chain came from a study of blood T cell repertoires in COVID-19. About the research overall: Both acute and convalescent COVID-19 samples were obtained from the United States, Italy and Spain. T cells, B-cell-depleted T cells, or PBMCs provided the cDNA or gDNA that served as material.

In the original processing: Amplification with reference gene primers provided the estimates of nucleated cell counts. Profiling relied on immunoSEQ multiplex PCR, and the TCRdb table lists in-frame clones only, not all of them. V and J calls and clone size are given by that table; D and trimming were obtained from the DNA. Found here are 150,000 to 200,000 clones, 75% to 80% of them singletons; the top ten hold roughly 25%. Germline CDR1 KGHDR, CDR2 SFDVKD. Trimming took off 9 bases at V and 0 bases at J, with 8 bases between the two ends. This CDR3 has 13 amino acids. This TCR derives from a woman aged 70 to 79 with acute or convalescent COVID-19. The sequencing input was peripheral blood. The rearrangement uses TRBV24-1 and TRBJ1-5; D ambiguous. The CDR3 region is CATSSSSNQPQHF. Written as DNA, the CDR3 is TGTGCCACCTCCTCCTCTAGCAATCAGCCCCAGCATTTT.